Shown below are 15 T cell receptor beta chains from a single sample sequenced in a study of tumor-infiltrating lymphocytes in primary liver carcinoma. Taking about 17-31 mg of unsorted bulk tissue, the authors co-extracted RNA and DNA. Total RNA amounting to roughly 450 ng was the source from which TCR beta cDNA was made with a constant-region primer. Three rounds of nested multiplex PCR with slightly modified ARM-PCR produced TCR beta libraries. The first two PCR rounds used TRBV1-TRBV30 primers with a Cbeta primer, around 10 cycles each. TCRdb used MiXCR to reprocess the multiplex PCR reads, holding one entry per CDR3 protein. The profile shows about 100,000 distinct CDR3 sequences, 55% to 75% of them singletons. The sample was tumor-adjacent normal liver tissue. These receptors all come from a man aged 40-49 years with primary liver carcinoma and hepatitis B virus infection.

As regards this clonotype: The junction and the germline gene differ at one end; a read error may be behind it. This chain joins TRBV11-2 and TRBJ2-5, with D perhaps TRBD2 (6 bases). The CDR3 length is 17 residues. Germline CDR1 reads SGHAT; CDR2 reads FQNNGV. CDR3 in amino acids: CTSSLYPGVAAQETLYF. Here the CDR3 DNA reads TGTACCAGCAGCTTATACCCGGGGGTAGCGGCACAAGAGACCCTGTACTTC. Full variable domain (outside the CDR3, taken from reference TRBV11-2 and TRBJ2-5): EAGVAQSPRYKIIEKRQSVAFWCNPISGHATLYWYQQILGQGPKLLIQFQNNGVVDDSQLPKDRFSAERLKGVDSTLKIQPAKLEDSAVYLCTSSLYPGVAAQETLYFGPGTRLLVL.

To note about this clonotype: It is likely a read error, because the conserved phenylalanine at the end of the CDR3 is missing. V gene TRBV6-5 combines with J gene TRBJ2-7; 8 positions match TRBD1. The germline V gene has CDR1 MNHEY and CDR2 SVGAGI. This CDR3 has 15 residues. CDR3 protein: CASSTGTGQTYVQYL. The DNA for the CDR3 is TGTGCCAGCAGCACAGGGACAGGACAAACCTACGTGCAGTACCTC.

This clonotype occurred many times. V gene TRBV30 combines with J gene TRBJ2-2; D is possibly TRBD2 (5 bases). Germline assignment: CDR1 GTSNPN and CDR2 SVGIG (reference sequence). The CDR3 length is 13 residues. Between the trimmed V and J ends, which lost 8 bases and 0 bases, there was a span of 10 bases. The CDR3 DNA is TGTGCCGGGGTTAGCGCGAACACCGGGGAGCTGTTTTTT. This encodes CAGVSANTGELFF.

This clonotype has at least ten counts. This rearrangement joins TRBV6-6 to TRBJ2-4; the D is unclear. Germline V gene lookup returns CDR1 MNHNY and CDR2 SVGAGI (reference sequence). The CDR3 runs 16 residues. V was cut by 6 bases and J by 0 bases, with 15 bases left in between. CDR3 residues: CASSRTRELAKNIQYF. DNA of the CDR3: TGTGCCAGCAGCCGCACACGCGAACTAGCCAAAAACATTCAGTACTTC.

About this clonotype: Compared with germline, one end of the junction differs, possibly owing to a read error. The chain joins TRBV29-1 to TRBJ2-2; 7 bases are shared with TRBD2. Germline loops: CDR1 SQVTM, CDR2 ANQGSEA. This CDR3 has 15 residues. The DNA of the CDR3 is TGCAGCGTTGAAGACGCCGCGGGAGCCACCGGGGAGCTGTCATTT. This gives the protein CSVEDAAGATGELSF.

This clonotype was counted only a few times. At one end the junction does not follow the germline gene, possibly because of a read error. In DNA, the CDR3 is TGTGCCAGCAGCCCGCTAGCGGGGCTTTACAATAAGCAGTTCTTC. Amino acids: CASSPLAGLYNKQFF. This chain uses TRBV14 with TRBJ2-1; 9 bases are a match to TRBD2. Germline CDR1 reads SGHDN; CDR2 reads FVKESK. The CDR3 spans 15 residues. Together with reference TRBV14 and TRBJ2-1, the CDR3 gives the full variable domain: EAGVTQFPSHSVIEKGQTVTLRCDPISGHDNLYWYRRVMGKEIKFLLHFVKESKQDESGMPNNRFLAERTGGTYSTLKVQPAELEDSGVYFCASSPLAGLYNKQFFGPGTRLTVL.

This clonotype was counted ten times or more. This sequence joins TRBV10-3 and TRBJ2-2; D is ambiguous. Germline values: CDR1 ENHRY, CDR2 SYGVKD. CDR3 length: 12 residues. Trimming left V 8 bases short and J 5 bases short, with 9 bases between. CDR3 region: CAIPSITGELFF. The CDR3 region has the DNA TGTGCCATCCCTAGTATAACCGGGGAGCTGTTTTTT.

As concerns this clonotype: A much bigger clone sits one base away, suggesting this may be a read error. The J gene is TRBJ1-4, the V gene TRBV5-4; D is possibly TRBD1 (6 bases). Deletions cut 7 bases from V and 5 bases from J, with 18 bases between. Looked up from germline, CDR1 is SGHNT and CDR2 is YYREEE (reference sequence). The CDR3 sequence is 15 residues long. CDR3 nucleotide sequence: TGTGCCAGCTGTCGCGACAGGAGTTCAAATGAAAAACTGTTTTTT. It yields the protein CASCRDRSSNEKLFF.

About this clonotype itself: One end of the junction does not line up with germline, which may come from a read error. This chain connects TRBV12-3 or TRBV12-4 to TRBJ2-7; D call uncertain. The CDR3 covers 14 residues. Here the CDR3 reads CDSSAGVSGHEQYF. In nucleotides, the CDR3 is TGTGACAGCAGTGCTGGAGTTTCAGGCCACGAGCAGTATTTC.

As concerns this clonotype: This may be a read error, as it is one base from a much larger clone. V and J are TRBV11-3 and TRBJ1-2; D is ambiguous. Per germline, CDR1 SGHNT and CDR2 YENEEA. The CDR3 has 11 residues. V was trimmed by 8 bases and J by 5 bases, leaving 9 bases between them. For the CDR3, the DNA is TGTGCCAGCGACTCCGTATATGGCTACACCTTC. Translated, it gives CASDSVYGYTF.

This clonotype has just one count. A junction end diverges from the germline sequence, so it may reflect a read error. J is TRBJ2-3 and V is TRBV7-8; 7 positions match TRBD2. CDR1 is SGHVS and CDR2 is FQNEAQ in the germline V gene. The CDR3 runs to 17 residues. CDR3 in DNA: TGTGCCAGCAGCCTAGCCCAAGTGGGAGGGCCACATGGTACTCAGTATTTT. It specifies CASSLAQVGGPHGTQYF.

Only one count was recorded for this clonotype. The junction departs from germline at one end; a sequencing error may be responsible. The CDR3 reads CASSQDLAPSDRGRPLVTEALF. DNA of the CDR3: TGCGCCAGCAGCCAAGATCTAGCCCCCAGTGACAGGGGCAGACCCCTGGTCACTGAAGCTCTCTTT. This chain connects TRBV4-1 to TRBJ1-1, with 8 bases identical to TRBD1. Germline CDR1 is MGHRA and CDR2 is YSYEKL. The length of the CDR3 is 22 residues.

The rearrangement joins TRBV2 to TRBJ1-5; TRBD1 agrees at 12 bases. V shed 6 bases and J 0 bases; nucleotides not matched to a gene: 9. In germline, CDR1 is SNHLY, CDR2 FYNNEI. The CDR3 consists of 18 residues. Here the CDR3 DNA reads TGTGCCAGCAGGGGACAGGGGGCCGAGTTATATAGCAATCAGCCCCAGCATTTT. Its translation is CASRGQGAELYSNQPQHF.

Comment on this clonotype: The junction departs from germline at one end; a sequencing error may be responsible. The genes are TRBV29-1 and TRBJ2-2; 7 bases align to TRBD2. The germline CDR1 and CDR2 sequences are SQVTM and ANQGSEA. The CDR3 is 15 residues long. As DNA, the CDR3 is TGCAGCCTTAGAGACGCCGCGGGAGCCCCCGGGGAGCTGTTCTTT. The encoded protein is CSLRDAAGAPGELFF.

A word on this clonotype: Compared with germline, one end of the junction differs, possibly owing to a read error. V is TRBV7-8 and J is TRBJ2-1; no clear D. In germline, CDR1 is SGHVS, CDR2 FQNEAQ. The CDR3 sequence is 15 residues long. CDR3 in DNA: TGTGCCAGCAGCCTCGCGCACGGTAACGGGTATGAGCAGTTTTTC. Translated: CASSLAHGNGYEQFF.